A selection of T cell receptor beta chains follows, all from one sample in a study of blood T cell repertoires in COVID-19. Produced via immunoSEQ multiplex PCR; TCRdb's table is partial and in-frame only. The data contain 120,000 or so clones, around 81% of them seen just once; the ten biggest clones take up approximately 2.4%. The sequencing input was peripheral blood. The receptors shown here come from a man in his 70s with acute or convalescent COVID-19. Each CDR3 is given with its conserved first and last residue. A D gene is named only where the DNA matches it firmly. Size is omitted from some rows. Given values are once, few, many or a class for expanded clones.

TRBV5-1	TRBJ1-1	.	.	TGCGCCAGCAGCTTGCGGGCAGGGGCCGTCACTGAAGCTTTCTTT	CASSLRAGAVTEAFF
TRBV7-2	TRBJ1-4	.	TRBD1	TGTGCCAGCAGTCGGACAGGGACTAATGAAAAACTGTTTTTT	CASSRTGTNEKLFF
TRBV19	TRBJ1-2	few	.	TGTGCCAGTAGTACTACCTACAGAGCTAACTATGGCTACACCTTC	CASSTTYRANYGYTF
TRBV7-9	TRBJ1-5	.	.	TGTGCCAGCAGCTTGGGGGACTATAGCAATCAGCCCCAGCATTTT	CASSLGDYSNQPQHF
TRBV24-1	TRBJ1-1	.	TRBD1	TGTGCCACCAGTGATTCGACAGGGGGGAACACTGAAGCTTTCTTT	CATSDSTGGNTEAFF
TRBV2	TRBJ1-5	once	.	TGTGCCAGCATGGGCGGAGGTGGGGGGCAGCCCCAGCATTTT	CASMGGGGGQPQHF
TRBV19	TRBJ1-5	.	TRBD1	TGTGCCAGTAGTATCGGATCAGGGGGCGATTTTTCGACAATTTTTAATCAGCCCCAGCATTTT	CASSIGSGGDFSTIFNQPQHF
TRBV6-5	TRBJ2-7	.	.	TGTGCCAGCAGTTATCAAGACAGGACGCTCGAGCAGTACTTC	CASSYQDRTLEQYF
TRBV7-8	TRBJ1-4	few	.	TGTGCCAGCAGCTCCAGCAGACTGGTCAATAATGAAAAACTGTTTTTT	CASSSSRLVNNEKLFF
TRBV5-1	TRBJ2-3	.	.	TGCGCCAGCAGCTTGGGGGCGAGCACAGATACGCAGTATTTT	CASSLGASTDTQYF
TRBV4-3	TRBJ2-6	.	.	TGCGCCAGCAGCCCTAGGGGGTCTGGGGCCAACGTCCTGACTTTC	CASSPRGSGANVLTF
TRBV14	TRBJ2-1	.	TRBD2	TGTGCCAGCAGCTTTTTGGGAGGGCTCTACAATGAGCAGTTCTTC	CASSFLGGLYNEQFF
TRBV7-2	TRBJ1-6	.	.	TGTGCCAGCAGCTTAGCTGCGGGTATGGGGTCACCCCTCCACTTT	CASSLAAGMGSPLHF
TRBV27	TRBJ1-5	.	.	TGTGCCAGCAAGCGGGAGGGATGGTATAGCAATCAGCCCCAGCATTTT	CASKREGWYSNQPQHF
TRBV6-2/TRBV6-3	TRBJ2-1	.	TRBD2	TGTGCCAGCAGTCAAAGCCTGGGACTAGCGGGATACAATGAGCAGTTCTTC	CASSQSLGLAGYNEQFF
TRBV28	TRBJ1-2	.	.	TGTGCCAGCAGTCCGATAGGGAGCGGGGACTATGGCCTCTCCTTC	CASSPIGSGDYGLSF
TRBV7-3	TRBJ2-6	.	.	TGTGCCAGCAGCCGAGACAGGCCAATCTTGGGGGCCAACGTCCTGACTTTC	CASSRDRPILGANVLTF
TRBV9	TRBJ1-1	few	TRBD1	TGTGCCAGCAGCGTAACAGGGGCAAAGGGGACTGAAGCTTTCTTT	CASSVTGAKGTEAFF
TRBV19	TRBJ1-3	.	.	TGTGCCAGTAGTATTAGCCCCGCAGGGGTGGACGGAAACACCATATATTTT	CASSISPAGVDGNTIYF
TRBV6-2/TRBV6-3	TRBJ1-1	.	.	TGTGCCAGCAGCCGAGCGGGCACTGAAGCTTTCTTT	CASSRAGTEAFF
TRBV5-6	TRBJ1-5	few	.	TGTGCCAGCAGCTCCGGTCTCAGGGGCAAGAACCCCCAGCATTTT	CASSSGLRGKNPQHF
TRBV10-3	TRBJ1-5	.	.	TGTGCCATCAGTGAAGCGTCGGGCAATCAGCCCCAGCATTTT	CAISEASGNQPQHF
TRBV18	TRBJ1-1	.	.	TGTGCCAGCTCACCGACGGGAATTCCTGAAGCTTTCTTT	CASSPTGIPEAFF
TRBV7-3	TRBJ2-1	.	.	TGTGCCAGCAGCTTAATGCCAGGGACCTACAATGAGCAGTTCTTC	CASSLMPGTYNEQFF
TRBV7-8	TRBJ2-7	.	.	TGTGCCAGCAGCGCCGGGACATCCTACGAGCAGTACTTC	CASSAGTSYEQYF
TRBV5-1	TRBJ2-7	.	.	TGCGCCAGCAGCTTGGAGGGGTTTGTATACGAGCAGTACTTC	CASSLEGFVYEQYF
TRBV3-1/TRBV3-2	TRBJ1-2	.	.	TGTGCCAGCAGCCCTAACCGGGACTCTTATGGCTACACCTTC	CASSPNRDSYGYTF
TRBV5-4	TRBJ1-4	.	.	TGTGCCAGCAGCCCCCAGGGGATTAATGAAAAACTGTTTTTT	CASSPQGINEKLFF
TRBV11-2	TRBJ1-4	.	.	TGTGCCAGCAGCCCCGTGCCGAGGAATCATGAAAAACTGTTTTTT	CASSPVPRNHEKLFF
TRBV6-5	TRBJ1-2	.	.	TGTGCCAGCAGCACAAATTCCGGGAACTATGGCTACACCTTC	CASSTNSGNYGYTF
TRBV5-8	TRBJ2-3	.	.	TGTGCCAGCAGCTTGGTCAGGTCCACAGATACGCAGTATTTT	CASSLVRSTDTQYF
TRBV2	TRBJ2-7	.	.	TGTGCCAGCAGTGACTACAGGACCTACGAGCAGTACTTC	CASSDYRTYEQYF
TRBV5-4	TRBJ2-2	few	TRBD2	TGTGCCAGCAGCTTTGGACTAGCGGGGGGGCGAGAGACCGGGGAGCTGTTTTTT	CASSFGLAGGRETGELFF
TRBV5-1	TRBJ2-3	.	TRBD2	TGCGCCAGCGCGCTTAGCGGGACCACAGATACGCAGTATTTT	CASALSGTTDTQYF
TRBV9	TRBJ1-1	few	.	TGTGCCAGCAGCTTAACGGGACTCACGAACACTGAAGCTTTCTTT	CASSLTGLTNTEAFF
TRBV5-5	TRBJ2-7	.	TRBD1	TGTGCCAGCAGCCACAATCAGGGGGCCCTTAGGGAGCAGTACTTC	CASSHNQGALREQYF
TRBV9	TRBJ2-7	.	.	TGTGCCAGCAGCGTAGTCGGGAGTCCCGACTACGAGCAGTACTTC	CASSVVGSPDYEQYF
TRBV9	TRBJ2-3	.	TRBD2	TGTGCCAGCAGCTTCGGGACTAGCGGGACTACGCAGTATTTT	CASSFGTSGTTQYF
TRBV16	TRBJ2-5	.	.	TGTGCCAGCACCTTCCGGGACAAGGGGGAGACCCAGTACTTC	CASTFRDKGETQYF
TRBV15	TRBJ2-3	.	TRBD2	TGTGCCACCAGCACGACTAGCGGGGAGTACGGTAGCACAGATACGCAGTATTTT	CATSTTSGEYGSTDTQYF
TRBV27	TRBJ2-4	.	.	TGTGCCAGCAAACGCCAAGGACTTGCCAAAAACATTCAGTACTTC	CASKRQGLAKNIQYF
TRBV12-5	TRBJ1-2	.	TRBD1	TGTGCTAGTGGCCGGGACAGGGGGCTCGGTGGCTACACCTTC	CASGRDRGLGGYTF
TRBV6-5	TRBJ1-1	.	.	TGTGCCAGCAGTTACTCAACAGGGTTTTCTGAAGCTTTCTTT	CASSYSTGFSEAFF
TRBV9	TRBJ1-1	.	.	TGTGCCAGCAGCGTAGAGGTTGAGGATGAAGCTTTCTTT	CASSVEVEDEAFF
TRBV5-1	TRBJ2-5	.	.	TGCGCCAGCAGCGGATCGGGATCCCAAGAGACCCAGTACTTC	CASSGSGSQETQYF
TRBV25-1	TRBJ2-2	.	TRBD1	TGTGCCAGCAGCCGGGGACAGGGCGCGAACACCGGGGAGCTGTTTTTT	CASSRGQGANTGELFF